Listed below are T cell receptor beta chains from one sample, sequenced in a study of CD8 T cells in Susac syndrome. TCRdb used MiXCR to reprocess the immunoSEQ multiplex PCR reads, holding one entry per CDR3 protein. The sample consists of approximately 70,000 distinct CDR3 sequences, approximately 94% of them appearing once. The sequenced sample consisted of CD8+ T cells from PBMCs. These receptor sequences come from a human donor with multiple sclerosis. Each CDR3 is given with its conserved first and last residue. Fields, in order: CDR3 protein, clone size, J gene, D gene, V gene. A D gene is named only where the DNA matches it firmly. Clone sizes are given selectively: once, few, many, or a class where the clone is expanded.

cdr3_aa: CASSFGARGSSYEQYF
clone_size: .
j_call: TRBJ2-7
d_call: .
v_call: TRBV7-9

cdr3_aa: CATGQMNNEQFF
clone_size: .
j_call: TRBJ2-1
d_call: TRBD1
v_call: TRBV12-3/TRBV12-4

cdr3_aa: CASSDGQGSTDTQYF
clone_size: once
j_call: TRBJ2-3
d_call: TRBD1
v_call: TRBV9

cdr3_aa: CASSQEGRQGQETQYF
clone_size: .
j_call: TRBJ2-5
d_call: TRBD1
v_call: TRBV14

cdr3_aa: CSAPFMAGEINEQFF
clone_size: once
j_call: TRBJ2-1
d_call: TRBD2
v_call: TRBV20-1

cdr3_aa: CASSFAGEAFF
clone_size: .
j_call: TRBJ1-1
d_call: .
v_call: TRBV12-3/TRBV12-4

cdr3_aa: CASSVDRTDTQYF
clone_size: .
j_call: TRBJ2-3
d_call: .
v_call: TRBV9

cdr3_aa: CASSLLLGETTEAFF
clone_size: .
j_call: TRBJ1-1
d_call: .
v_call: TRBV27

cdr3_aa: CASSLVGVYYGYTF
clone_size: .
j_call: TRBJ1-2
d_call: .
v_call: TRBV7-9

cdr3_aa: CASSLPAGDAAFF
clone_size: .
j_call: TRBJ1-1
d_call: .
v_call: TRBV5-4

cdr3_aa: CASSYTNQETQYF
clone_size: .
j_call: TRBJ2-5
d_call: .
v_call: TRBV6-5

cdr3_aa: CSVQQEYGYTF
clone_size: .
j_call: TRBJ1-2
d_call: .
v_call: TRBV29-1

cdr3_aa: CSVDHTRRTPNEQFF
clone_size: .
j_call: TRBJ2-1
d_call: .
v_call: TRBV29-1

cdr3_aa: CASSLRDEQFF
clone_size: .
j_call: TRBJ2-1
d_call: .
v_call: TRBV28

cdr3_aa: CATLGLAGITYEQYF
clone_size: .
j_call: TRBJ2-7
d_call: TRBD2
v_call: TRBV19

cdr3_aa: CASSSGHSGVEQYF
clone_size: .
j_call: TRBJ2-7
d_call: .
v_call: TRBV7-9

cdr3_aa: CASSMTGDSASAFF
clone_size: .
j_call: TRBJ1-1
d_call: .
v_call: TRBV7-9

cdr3_aa: CASSLEQGWSSYEQYF
clone_size: .
j_call: TRBJ2-7
d_call: .
v_call: TRBV7-2

cdr3_aa: CSARDGGEQETQYF
clone_size: .
j_call: TRBJ2-5
d_call: .
v_call: TRBV20-1

cdr3_aa: CASSLNSQETQYF
clone_size: .
j_call: TRBJ2-5
d_call: .
v_call: TRBV27

cdr3_aa: CSARGLNYEQYF
clone_size: .
j_call: TRBJ2-7
d_call: .
v_call: TRBV20-1

cdr3_aa: CASSGGQGTYEQYF
clone_size: .
j_call: TRBJ2-7
d_call: TRBD1
v_call: TRBV9

cdr3_aa: CASSPGSLGTDTQYF
clone_size: .
j_call: TRBJ2-3
d_call: .
v_call: TRBV4-3

cdr3_aa: CASSRERGEAFF
clone_size: .
j_call: TRBJ1-1
d_call: .
v_call: TRBV14

cdr3_aa: CASRESDSANQPQHF
clone_size: .
j_call: TRBJ1-5
d_call: .
v_call: TRBV19

cdr3_aa: CASSGTGKDYGYTF
clone_size: .
j_call: TRBJ1-2
d_call: TRBD1
v_call: TRBV9

cdr3_aa: CASSRETQYF
clone_size: .
j_call: TRBJ2-5
d_call: .
v_call: TRBV2

cdr3_aa: CASSTQVAKFYNEQFF
clone_size: once
j_call: TRBJ2-1
d_call: .
v_call: TRBV28

cdr3_aa: CASSPPGLGSYEQYF
clone_size: .
j_call: TRBJ2-7
d_call: .
v_call: TRBV3-1

cdr3_aa: CASKPSGDPYEQYF
clone_size: once
j_call: TRBJ2-7
d_call: TRBD2
v_call: TRBV27

cdr3_aa: CSARGLGDSYEQYF
clone_size: .
j_call: TRBJ2-7
d_call: .
v_call: TRBV20-1

cdr3_aa: CASSVEGGTQYF
clone_size: .
j_call: TRBJ2-5
d_call: .
v_call: TRBV9

cdr3_aa: CSARIDSDYNEQFF
clone_size: .
j_call: TRBJ2-1
d_call: .
v_call: TRBV20-1

cdr3_aa: CSARDLEVRGANVLTF
clone_size: .
j_call: TRBJ2-6
d_call: .
v_call: TRBV20-1

cdr3_aa: CASSFDRGSYGYTF
clone_size: .
j_call: TRBJ1-2
d_call: TRBD1
v_call: TRBV27

cdr3_aa: CASSPNQETQYF
clone_size: .
j_call: TRBJ2-5
d_call: .
v_call: TRBV9

cdr3_aa: CASGFGGGMDNEQFF
clone_size: .
j_call: TRBJ2-1
d_call: .
v_call: TRBV12-5

cdr3_aa: CSVEEMDRGNYEQYF
clone_size: .
j_call: TRBJ2-7
d_call: TRBD1
v_call: TRBV29-1

cdr3_aa: CASSLGGGIHEQFF
clone_size: .
j_call: TRBJ2-1
d_call: TRBD2
v_call: TRBV7-9

cdr3_aa: CASRGNNEQFF
clone_size: .
j_call: TRBJ2-1
d_call: .
v_call: TRBV12-3/TRBV12-4

cdr3_aa: CATAHGPQGSTEAFF
clone_size: .
j_call: TRBJ1-1
d_call: TRBD1
v_call: TRBV2